Below, 8 T cell receptor beta chains from the same sample are listed, as sequenced in a study of T cells expressing NK-cell markers. For each CDR3 protein, TCRdb gives one entry from its re-call of the 5' RACE reads, without DNA. This sample's table reports 550,000 to 600,000 distinct CDR3 sequences. Sequencing input: blood T cells: a sorted CD56 or NKG2C T cell subset, CD4+ or CD8+ T cells, or bulk PBMC T cells (not recorded which). The source is a man younger than 30 in good health.

The rearrangement uses TRBV5-1 and TRBJ2-2; the TCRdb call, TRBD2, lacks DNA for checking. This CDR3 has 17 residues. Germline CDR1 reads SGHRS; CDR2 reads YFSETQ. CDR3 region: CASSQTSGRTNTGELFF.

The chain uses TRBV20-1 and TRBJ2-5. CDR1 and CDR2 (germline): DFQATT, SNEGSKA (reference sequence). The CDR3 is 14 residues long. The CDR3 region is CSAGTTLAGDPGYF.

This sequence joins TRBV7-9 and TRBJ1-2; no DNA is available, so the TRBD1 call from TCRdb remains unchecked. This CDR3 has 15 residues. The germline CDR1 and CDR2 sequences are SEHNR and FQNEAQ (reference sequence). The CDR3 sequence: CASRAQGAKNYGYTF.

The chain employs TRBV20-1 and TRBJ2-7; the D call from TCRdb, TRBD1, cannot be confirmed without DNA. The CDR3 is made up of 13 amino acids. In germline, CDR1 is DFQATT, CDR2 SNEGSKA (reference sequence). The CDR3 loop reads CSADGTDTYEQYF.

The CDR3 protein is CASSLGAGEYSYEQYF. V usage is TRBV5-6 and J usage is TRBJ2-7; TCRdb designates TRBD2, a call that cannot be tested without DNA. Germline assignment: CDR1 SGHDT and CDR2 YYEEEE. This CDR3 has 16 amino acids.

The chain recombines TRBV5-1 with TRBJ2-2; TCRdb gives TRBD2 as the D gene, but with no DNA this cannot be confirmed. The CDR3 is made up of 20 amino acids. Germline CDR1 and CDR2: SGHRS and YFSETQ. This chain's CDR3 is CASGPAGRTSGRQNTGELFF.

The J gene is TRBJ2-3, the V gene TRBV28; there is no DNA to check the TCRdb D call of TRBD1. Germline CDR1 reads MDHEN; CDR2 reads SYDVKM. This CDR3 region has 18 residues. The CDR3 loop reads CASSYGLGGQGYTDTQYF.

CDR3 sequence reads: CASSAARLALSSYEQYF. This sequence joins TRBV25-1 and TRBJ2-7; TCRdb returns TRBD2, unconfirmable since there is no DNA. This CDR3 comprises 17 residues. Germline V gene data show CDR1 as MGHDK and CDR2 as SYGVNS.